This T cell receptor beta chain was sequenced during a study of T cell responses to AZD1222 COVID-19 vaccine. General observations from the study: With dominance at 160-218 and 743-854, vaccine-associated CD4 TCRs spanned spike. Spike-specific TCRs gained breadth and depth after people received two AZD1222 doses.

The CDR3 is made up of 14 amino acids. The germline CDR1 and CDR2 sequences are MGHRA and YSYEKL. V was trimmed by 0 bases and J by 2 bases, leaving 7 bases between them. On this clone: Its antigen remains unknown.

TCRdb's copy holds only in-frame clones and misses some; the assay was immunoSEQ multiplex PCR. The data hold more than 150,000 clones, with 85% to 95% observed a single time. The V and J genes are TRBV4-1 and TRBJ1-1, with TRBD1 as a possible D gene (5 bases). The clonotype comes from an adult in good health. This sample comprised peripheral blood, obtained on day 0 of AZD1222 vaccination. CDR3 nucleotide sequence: TGCGCCAGCAGCCAAGAGACAGCTAACACTGAAGCTTTCTTT. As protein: CASSQETANTEAFF.